The clone carrying this TCR beta chain has at least ten counts. Its antigen is unidentified. The CDR3 is made up of 15 amino acids. With 2 bases clipped from V and 5 bases from J, the junction kept 4 bases outside the gene matches. CDR1 SGHTA and CDR2 FQGTGA come from the germline V gene. Described time point: persistent/refractory GD, antithyroid drugs over 5 years with positive TRAb. Following extraction of RNA from PBMCs, that RNA was used to make the TCR library. Relying on iRepertoire HTBI primers and Arm-PCR of CDR3 regions, the team built TCR beta libraries. From the multiplex PCR reads, TCRdb called clonotypes with MiXCR, one entry per CDR3 protein. This table holds 350,000 to 450,000 distinct CDR3 sequences, 23% found once. The sample comes from a study of regulatory T cells in long-lasting Graves disease. Study conclusions and caveats: Newly diagnosed patients shared 966 public clonotypes; persistent patients shared approximately 2,900. Accuracy was possibly reduced by small sample size. Persistent disease samples used TRBV28, TRBJ1-2 and TRBJ2-5 preferentially.

The receptor's source is a woman aged 35 to 49 with Graves disease. The chain has TRBV7-3 and TRBJ2-5; 11 bases map to TRBD1. The sequenced sample was peripheral blood mononuclear cells (PBMCs), obtained when the disease was refractory, from a patient treated with antithyroid drugs. This chain's CDR3 is CASSLGTGGWETQYF. The DNA of the CDR3 is TGTGCCAGCAGCTTAGGGACAGGGGGTTGGGAGACCCAGTACTTC.